This TCR beta chain was recorded in a study of CD8+CD57+ T cells in acquired aplastic anemia. Whole-study context: Mean DNA quantity obtained from sorted CD4+ and CD8+ cells was around 3.2 ug.

By flow cytometry, patients selected for sequencing had shown an expansion of CD8+CD57+ cells. Genomic DNA constituted the template upon which TCR beta VDJ and CDR3 profiling was performed. Each CDR3 protein gets one entry after TCRdb re-called the reads with MiXCR. The sample records 55,000 to 60,000 distinct CDR3 sequences, approximately 52% being singletons. Sample: sorted CD4+, CD8+, or CD8+CD57+ T cells (not recorded which) from PBMCs. The clonotype was recovered from a human donor with aplastic anemia.

CDR3 sequence: CASSVWGNTEAFF. CDR3 DNA sequence: TGTGCCAGCAGTGTTTGGGGGAACACTGAAGCTTTCTTT. The rearrangement joins TRBV9 to TRBJ1-1; no clear D gene. The ends were cut back, 5 bases at V and 1 base at J, with 9 bases in the middle. Looked up from germline, CDR1 is SGDLS and CDR2 is YYNGEE. This CDR3 has 13 residues.